What follows are 14 T cell receptor beta chains derived from one specimen sequenced in a study of blood T cell repertoires in COVID-19. Assay used: immunoSEQ multiplex PCR; TCRdb lists only in-frame clones, some missing. The table includes approximately 94,000 clones, 70% to 85% detected once. Material for sequencing was peripheral blood. All receptors come from a human donor in a cohort sampled during active COVID-19.

CDR3 in amino acids: CASSLLGSSGANVLTF. DNA for the CDR3: TGTGCCAGCAGTTTACTAGGGAGCTCTGGGGCCAACGTCCTGACTTTC. V is TRBV27 and J is TRBJ2-6; possibly TRBD2 for D (5 bases). Per germline, CDR1 MNHEY and CDR2 SMNVEV (reference sequence). The CDR3 sequence is 16 residues long. V lost 2 bases to trimming and J lost 0 bases, with 8 bases between them.

V gene TRBV4-1 combines with J gene TRBJ2-3, with 11 bases lining up with TRBD2. CDR3 length: 16 residues. Germline V lookup: CDR1 MGHRA, CDR2 YSYEKL. V gave up 6 bases and J gave up 1 base; unmatched junction bases: 6. The CDR3 DNA follows: TGCGCCAGCAGGGCCGGGACTAGCGGCGGCACAGATACGCAGTATTTT. This sequence encodes CASRAGTSGGTDTQYF.

The chain links TRBV18 to TRBJ1-6, with 7 bases lining up with TRBD1. Looked up from germline, CDR1 is KGHSH and CDR2 is LQKENI. This CDR3 is built from 14 residues. J was trimmed by 11 bases and V by 4 bases; bases with no gene match: 8. The CDR3 sequence: CASSLQGTSPPLHF. The CDR3 DNA reads TGTGCCAGCTCACTACAGGGGACGTCTCCACCCCTCCACTTT.

The chain links TRBV3-1 (or the pseudogene TRBV3-2) to TRBJ1-1; D gene unclear. The CDR3 is made up of 12 amino acids. Germline V gene lookup returns CDR1 LGHDT and CDR2 YNNKEL (reference sequence). Trimming cost V 4 bases and J 7 bases, with 10 bases left between them. CDR3 loop: CASSRDTHEAFF. The DNA of the CDR3 is TGTGCCAGCAGCCGCGACACGCATGAAGCTTTCTTT.

This chain joins TRBV6-5 and TRBJ1-3; TRBD1 matches at 8 bases. This CDR3 is built from 13 residues. V lost 5 bases, J lost 8 bases, and 5 bases stayed unmatched. The germline gives CDR1 MNHEY, CDR2 SVGAGI. The CDR3 here is CASSRDRTDTIYF. Written as DNA, the CDR3 is TGTGCCAGCAGTCGGGACAGGACTGACACCATATATTTT.

The genes are TRBV2 and TRBJ2-5; 11 bases agree with TRBD1. The CDR3 totals 15 residues. Trimming at V came to 0 bases and at J to 4 bases, leaving 1 base not matched to a gene. Germline-derived CDR1 and CDR2 are SNHLY and FYNNEI. CDR3 in amino acids: CASSEAGTGGETQYF. The CDR3 coding sequence is TGTGCCAGCAGTGAAGCTGGGACAGGGGGAGAGACCCAGTACTTC. The whole variable domain, remainder taken from reference TRBV2 and TRBJ2-5, is EPEVTQTPSHQVTQMGQEVILRCVPISNHLYFYWYRQILGQKVEFLVSFYNNEISEKSEIFDDQFSVERPDGSNFTLKIRSTKLEDSAMYFCASSEAGTGGETQYFGPGTRLLVL.

The chain uses TRBV27 and TRBJ1-1; D call uncertain. Germline V lookup: CDR1 MNHEY, CDR2 SMNVEV (reference sequence). The CDR3 is 15 residues long. Trimming took off 6 bases at V and 0 bases at J, with 14 bases between the two ends. CDR3 in amino acids: CASSPFGRVNTEAFF. The DNA of the CDR3 is TGTGCCAGCAGCCCCTTTGGGAGGGTGAACACTGAAGCTTTCTTT.

The CDR3 bases are TGTGCCAGCAGCGACAGGGTTTCCCTTTACAATGAGCAGTTCTTC. Translating gives CASSDRVSLYNEQFF. The rearrangement uses TRBV6-5 and TRBJ2-1, with TRBD1 matching 7 bases. Germline V gene sequence: CDR1 MNHEY, CDR2 SVGAGI. Trimming took 6 bases from V and 4 from J; bases not matched to a gene: 9. CDR3 length: 15 amino acids.

The chain couples TRBV6-5 to TRBJ1-2; 10 positions match TRBD1. The CDR3 consists of 14 residues. Trimming at V came to 0 bases and at J to 7 bases, leaving 2 bases not matched to a gene. The germline CDR1 and CDR2 sequences are MNHEY and SVGAGI. CDR3 in DNA: TGTGCCAGCAGTTACTCAGGGGACAGGGGTGGCTACACCTTC. Translated, it gives CASSYSGDRGGYTF.

The V call is TRBV6-5, the J call TRBJ1-6; possible D gene TRBD1, 6 bases. V was cut by 8 bases and J by 10 bases, with 21 bases left in between. Germline V gene lookup returns CDR1 MNHEY and CDR2 SVGAGI. The CDR3 is 15 amino acids. The DNA of the CDR3 is TGTGCCAGCGGACGTTTAGACTGGGGGCGGTCACCCCTCCACTTT. Its protein is CASGRLDWGRSPLHF.

The CDR3 protein is CASSGGQGQYGYTF. DNA for the CDR3: TGTGCCAGCAGCGGGGGACAGGGTCAATATGGCTACACCTTC. The chain couples TRBV7-8 to TRBJ1-2, with 9 bases fitting TRBD1. Germline V gives CDR1 SGHVS, CDR2 FQNEAQ. V trimming: 5 bases; J trimming: 5 bases; junction bases outside the gene matches: 6. This CDR3 has 14 residues.

This rearrangement joins TRBV5-1 to TRBJ1-1; 8 nucleotides match TRBD1. V lost 3 bases to trimming and J lost 9 bases; unmatched junction nucleotides: 10. CDR3 length: 14 residues. CDR1 and CDR2 from the germline V gene are SGHRS and YFSETQ. CDR3 loop: CASSSDPTGGKAFF. For the CDR3, the DNA is TGCGCCAGCAGCTCGGACCCCACAGGGGGTAAAGCTTTCTTT.

The chain has TRBV11-2 and TRBJ2-2; possible D gene TRBD2, 5 bases. The V end lost 2 bases, the J end lost 3 bases, and 16 bases lay between the germline ends. This CDR3 contains 17 residues. The germline V gene encodes CDR1 SGHAT and CDR2 FQNNGV. In nucleotides, the CDR3 is TGTGCCAGCAGCTTAATTCTTGTCGTGGGAGACACCGGGGAGCTGTTTTTT. It encodes CASSLILVVGDTGELFF.

V and J are TRBV25-1 and TRBJ2-1; 9 bases fit TRBD1. This CDR3 has 17 amino acids. The ends lost 6 bases at V and 4 bases at J; junction bases unmatched: 13. CDR1 and CDR2 from the germline V gene are MGHDK and SYGVNS. The CDR3 here is CASRGTGFLAPYNEQFF. CDR3 coding DNA: TGTGCCAGCAGGGGGACAGGGTTTTTGGCCCCGTACAATGAGCAGTTCTTC.